This is a list of T cell receptor beta chains from one sample in a study of blood T cell repertoires in COVID-19. Only in-frame clones appear in the TCRdb table, and some are missing; sequencing was by immunoSEQ multiplex PCR. The table includes 35,000 or so clones, roughly 80% detected once. Input material: peripheral blood. The receptors stem from a man at least 80 years old with active or convalescent COVID-19. Each CDR3 is given with its conserved first and last residue. A D gene is named only where the DNA matches it firmly. Clone size is shown for a subset of rows, as once, few, many or a class of expanded clone.

cdr3_aa	cdr3_nt	cdr3_length	v_call	j_call	clone_size	d_call
CATPPGASANTGELFF	TGTGCCACCCCACCTGGGGCCAGCGCGAACACCGGGGAGCTGTTTTTT	16	TRBV7-9	TRBJ2-2	-	-
CATSIDSPRTDTQYF	TGTGCCACCAGCATTGACTCACCCCGCACAGATACGCAGTATTTT	15	TRBV15	TRBJ2-3	-	-
CASSSTGIHYGYTF	TGTGCCAGCAGCTCTACAGGGATTCACTATGGCTACACCTTC	14	TRBV7-2	TRBJ1-2	-	-
CAWTVGQNTGELFF	TGTGCCTGGACGGTCGGACAGAACACCGGGGAGCTGTTTTTT	14	TRBV30	TRBJ2-2	-	-
CASSYSGDRENTQYF	TGTGCCAGCAGTTACTCTGGGGACAGGGAAAATACGCAGTATTTT	15	TRBV6-6	TRBJ2-3	-	TRBD1
CASSPGTLYNEQFF	TGTGCCAGCTCACCAGGGACTTTATACAATGAGCAGTTCTTC	14	TRBV18	TRBJ2-1	many	-
CASAPNPGLAGGGTDTQYF	TGTGCTAGTGCACCAAATCCGGGACTAGCGGGGGGGGGCACAGATACGCAGTATTTT	19	TRBV12-5	TRBJ2-3	-	TRBD2
CATSVDRGLYEQYF	TGTGCCACCAGCGTAGACAGGGGGCTCTACGAGCAGTACTTC	14	TRBV15	TRBJ2-7	-	TRBD1
CASSLQGYEQYF	TGTGCCAGCAGCTTACAGGGCTACGAGCAGTACTTC	12	TRBV7-9	TRBJ2-7	-	-
CASSLADVGGQNIQYF	TGCGCCAGCAGCTTGGCTGATGTAGGGGGCCAAAACATTCAGTACTTC	16	TRBV5-1	TRBJ2-4	-	TRBD1
CASSLRQGPGYGYTF	TGTGCCAGCAGCTTACGACAGGGCCCTGGGTATGGCTACACCTTC	15	TRBV7-8	TRBJ1-2	few	TRBD1
CASSTRDTTDTQYF	TGTGCCAGCAGCACCCGGGACACCACAGATACGCAGTATTTT	14	TRBV7-9	TRBJ2-3	-	-
CASSIGATAGPQHF	TGTGCCAGTAGTATAGGAGCCACCGCGGGGCCCCAGCATTTT	14	TRBV19	TRBJ1-5	-	-
CASSSPGKNTGELFF	TGTGCCAGCAGCTCTCCGGGAAAGAACACCGGGGAGCTGTTTTTT	15	TRBV6-2/TRBV6-3	TRBJ2-2	few	-
CASSTLRAMAAPFAYGYTF	TGTGCCAGCAGCACCTTGAGAGCGATGGCAGCCCCTTTTGCCTATGGCTACACCTTC	19	TRBV21-1	TRBJ1-2	-	-
CASSLLTGVTEAFF	TGTGCCAGTAGTTTACTGACAGGGGTCACTGAAGCTTTCTTT	14	TRBV19	TRBJ1-1	-	TRBD1
CASSDGGSHLGYANTGELFF	TGTGCCAGCAGTGACGGCGGGAGTCACCTTGGCTATGCGAACACCGGGGAGCTGTTTTTT	20	TRBV6-1	TRBJ2-2	-	TRBD2
CATSDYSGGRTDTQYF	TGTGCCACCAGTGACTACAGCGGGGGGCGCACAGATACGCAGTATTTT	16	TRBV24-1	TRBJ2-3	-	TRBD2
CASSQTTGNSPLHF	TGTGCCAGCAGCCAGACCACAGGGAATTCACCCCTCCACTTT	14	TRBV9	TRBJ1-6	-	-
CASSYYINQPQHF	TGTGCCAGCAGTTATTATATCAATCAGCCCCAGCATTTT	13	TRBV6-2/TRBV6-3	TRBJ1-5	-	-
CASSFPGNEQYF	TGTGCCAGCAGTTTCCCAGGGAACGAGCAGTACTTC	12	TRBV12-3/TRBV12-4	TRBJ2-7	-	-
CASSERTGGVGELFF	TGTGCCAGCAGCGAGCGCACAGGTGGAGTAGGGGAGCTGTTTTTT	15	TRBV7-3	TRBJ2-2	few	-
CASSISSDRGEQYF	TGTGCCAGTAGTATCTCCTCGGACAGGGGGGAGCAGTACTTC	14	TRBV19	TRBJ2-7	-	TRBD1
CASSPSGQIHEQYF	TGTGCCAGCAGCCCTTCGGGACAGATCCACGAGCAGTACTTC	14	TRBV4-2	TRBJ2-7	few	TRBD1
CASSLPLQGADTQYF	TGTGCCAGCAGCTTGCCCTTACAGGGGGCGGATACGCAGTATTTT	15	TRBV5-8	TRBJ2-3	-	TRBD1
CASSITGASGTDTQYF	TGTGCCAGTAGTATAACCGGGGCTAGCGGTACGGATACGCAGTATTTT	16	TRBV19	TRBJ2-3	-	TRBD2
CASSPQGNPYNEQFF	TGTGCCAGCAGCCCGCAGGGCAACCCCTACAATGAGCAGTTCTTC	15	TRBV9	TRBJ2-1	once	-
CASSGISPGQVGGYTF	TGTGCCAGCAGCGGAATATCCCCCGGACAGGTCGGAGGCTACACCTTC	16	TRBV9	TRBJ1-2	-	TRBD1